This is a list of T cell receptor beta chains from one sample in a study of Graves' ophthalmopathy and Graves' hyperthyroidism. TCRdb recomputed calls from the multiplex PCR reads with MiXCR, one row per CDR3 protein. The table lists over a million distinct CDR3 sequences, roughly two fifths of them singletons, with 11% in the top ten. The sample taken for sequencing was peripheral blood or thyroid tissue (not recorded which). These receptors originate from an adult man with Graves' hyperthyroidism. Each CDR3 is given with its conserved first and last residue. A D gene is named only where the DNA matches it firmly. For some rows the clone size is stated as once, few or many, or as a class when expanded; others skip it.

j_call v_call clone_size d_call cdr3_nt cdr3_aa
TRBJ2-7 TRBV10-3 - - TGTGCCAGCAGTTACCCATTTGGAATCTCCTACGAGCAGTACTTC CASSYPFGISYEQYF
TRBJ2-7 TRBV20-1 many - TGCAGTGCTCTAAGCAGGAGCTCCTACGAGCAGTACTTC CSALSRSSYEQYF
TRBJ2-2 TRBV12-5 - - TGTGCTAGTGGTTTTTATTTGACGGGACATAACTTTGGCGGGGAGCTGTTTTTT CASGFYLTGHNFGGELFF
TRBJ1-4 TRBV7-9 many - TGTGCCACCCCGGAAACAGGGAATAATGAAAAACTGTTTTTT CATPETGNNEKLFF
TRBJ1-4 TRBV4-3 - TRBD1 TGCGCCAGCAGCCAAGACTATGACAGGGGGGAAAAACTGTTTTTT CASSQDYDRGEKLFF
TRBJ1-5 TRBV12-3/TRBV12-4 - - TGTGCCAGCAGCCTTCAGGTAGAGAATCAGCCCCAGCATTTT CASSLQVENQPQHF
TRBJ1-5 TRBV15 - TRBD1 TGTGCCGCCAGCAGTGAGTCTGGCCAGGGGGTCCAGCCCCAGCATTTT CAASSESGQGVQPQHF
TRBJ2-6 TRBV5-1 many - TGCGCCAGCAGCTTGGACGTCGGGGTCGGGGCCAACGTCCTGACTTTC CASSLDVGVGANVLTF
TRBJ2-5 TRBV29-1 many - TGCAGCGCCCGATGGGAGACCCAGTACTTC CSARWETQYF
TRBJ2-2 TRBV20-1 - TRBD2 TGCAGTGCGACACACACTAGCGGGAGGGCCTACGACACCGGGGAGCTGTTTTTT CSATHTSGRAYDTGELFF
TRBJ1-2 TRBV19 - - TGTGCCACCGGTAGTCGGGACTATGGCTACACCTTC CATGSRDYGYTF
TRBJ2-7 TRBV10-3 - - TGTGCCGTAGGGGATCGCTACGACGAGCAGTACTTC CAVGDRYDEQYF
TRBJ1-1 TRBV10-3 - - TGTGCCAGCAGCCATTACCAGTCGACTAGGAACACTGAAGCTTTCTTT CASSHYQSTRNTEAFF
TRBJ2-7 TRBV9 - - TGTGCCAGCAGCCCCCAGGAGGTTAGGGGATACGAGCAGTACTTC CASSPQEVRGYEQYF
TRBJ1-6 TRBV7-2 - TRBD1 TGTGCCAGCAGCCGAAGGACAGGGGGCTCTGGTTCACCCCTCCACTTT CASSRRTGGSGSPLHF
TRBJ1-2 TRBV29-1 - TRBD1 TGCAGCGTTGAAGGGGACAGTTTGGCCTATGGCTACACCTTC CSVEGDSLAYGYTF
TRBJ2-7 TRBV2 - - TGTGCCAGCGGGTCCCGCACCTCCTACGAGCAGTACTTC CASGSRTSYEQYF
TRBJ2-6 TRBV7-9 - - TGTGCCAGCAGCAGTTACAGGTCTGGGGCCAACGTCCTGACTTTC CASSSYRSGANVLTF
TRBJ1-1 TRBV19 few - TGTGCCAGTAGTGCCGGGAAGAACACTGAAGCTTTCTTT CASSAGKNTEAFF
TRBJ1-2 TRBV5-4 many - TGTGCCAGCAGCTTGAGGGGGAGCTACACCTTC CASSLRGSYTF
TRBJ2-7 TRBV29-1 many - TGCAGCGCCCTTTCGGGGCGTTACGAGCAGTACTTC CSALSGRYEQYF
TRBJ2-5 TRBV19 many - TGTGCCAGTAGCTACAGACACCCCGGGACCCAGTACTTC CASSYRHPGTQYF
TRBJ2-6 TRBV2 many TRBD1 TGTGCCAGCAGTTCCGGTTACAGGGGGTCTGGGGCCAACGTCCTGACTTTC CASSSGYRGSGANVLTF
TRBJ2-7 TRBV7-2 few TRBD2 TGTGCCAGCAGCTCCTACGGGACTAGCGGGTCCTACGAGCAGTACTTC CASSSYGTSGSYEQYF
TRBJ2-6 TRBV2 - - TGTGCCAGCAGTGGGGGGTGGAACACCGGGGACTCTGGGGCCAACGTCCTGACTTTC CASSGGWNTGDSGANVLTF
TRBJ2-7 TRBV7-9 - TRBD1 TGTGCCAGCAGCACCCAACAGGGACAGGCCTACGAGCAGTACTTC CASSTQQGQAYEQYF
TRBJ1-1 TRBV10-3 few - TGTGCCATCTCTCTGAGGAGGTCCACTGAAGCTTTCTTT CAISLRRSTEAFF
TRBJ2-6 TRBV11-2 - - TGTGCCAGCAGCCTAACCCGGGACTGGGGGGCCAACGTCCTGACTTTC CASSLTRDWGANVLTF
TRBJ2-7 TRBV10-2 few TRBD2 TGCGCCAGCAGTGCCGGACCAAGCGGGAGCAGCCCCTACGAGCAGTACTTC CASSAGPSGSSPYEQYF
TRBJ2-7 TRBV29-1 - - TGCAGCCCATGGGGAAGAAGCTCCTACGAGCAGTACTTC CSPWGRSSYEQYF
TRBJ2-7 TRBV12-3/TRBV12-4 - TRBD2 TGTGCCAGCAGTCGGATTAGCGGGAGAAACGAGCAGTACTTC CASSRISGRNEQYF
TRBJ1-4 TRBV2 few TRBD1 TGTGCCAGCGGGAGACAGGGGAGAAATGAAAAACTGTTTTTT CASGRQGRNEKLFF
TRBJ1-1 TRBV20-1 many - TGCAGTGCTAGAGCCAGTAACGTAGGGTTTGGGTTGGCTTTCTTT CSARASNVGFGLAFF
TRBJ2-2 TRBV5-1 few - TGCGCCAGCAGCTGGACTTCCTACACCGGGGAGCTGTTTTTT CASSWTSYTGELFF
TRBJ1-6 TRBV9 - TRBD1 TGTGCCAGCAGCGTAGCAGGGGGCAATAGGAATTCACCCCTCCACTTT CASSVAGGNRNSPLHF
TRBJ1-5 TRBV10-3 once TRBD1 TGTGCCAGCAGTTACCCCGGGACAGGGCAGAATCAGCCCCAGCATTTT CASSYPGTGQNQPQHF
TRBJ2-5 TRBV7-8 - TRBD2 TGTGCCAGCAGCCAAGGCCAGCGGGAGTGGCTATCAGGAACCCAGTACTTC CASSQGQREWLSGTQYF
TRBJ2-6 TRBV9 many TRBD2 TGTGCCAGCAGCTCCACCGGGAGGACGGGGGGGGCCAACGTCCTGACTTTC CASSSTGRTGGANVLTF
TRBJ1-2 TRBV7-2 - - TGTGCCAGCAGCTTTTTAGAGACAGACCGTTATGGCTACACCTTC CASSFLETDRYGYTF
TRBJ1-1 TRBV20-1 - - TGCAGTGCTAGGGGCGAGGAAGGCACTGAAGCTTTCTTT CSARGEEGTEAFF
TRBJ2-5 TRBV5-1 - - TGTGCCAGCACCGCCGGAGACGAGACCCAGTACTTC CASTAGDETQYF
TRBJ1-4 TRBV10-3 - - TGTGCCATCAGGACAGCAAATGAAAAACTGTTTTTT CAIRTANEKLFF
TRBJ1-2 TRBV20-1 few TRBD1 TGCAGTGCTAGCGACAGGGAGTATGGCTACACCTTC CSASDREYGYTF
TRBJ1-1 TRBV30 - - TGTGCCTGGAGGCGGCCATTAGTCACTGAAGCTTTCTTT CAWRRPLVTEAFF
TRBJ2-5 TRBV5-6 - TRBD2 TGTGCCAGCAGCAAGAGTCTAGCGGGAGTTATGGAAGAGACCCAGTACTTC CASSKSLAGVMEETQYF
TRBJ1-2 TRBV10-3 few - TGTGCCATCAGGGCATCTACCTCTGGAAACACCTTC CAIRASTSGNTF
TRBJ1-4 TRBV12-3/TRBV12-4 few TRBD1 TGTGCCAGCAGTCCAGACAGGGGGGCTAATGAAAAACTGTTTTTT CASSPDRGANEKLFF
TRBJ2-7 TRBV29-1 many - TGCAGCGCTGCGGACGGGAGCTCCTACGAGCAGTACTTC CSAADGSSYEQYF
TRBJ2-7 TRBV7-2 many - TGTGCCAGCAGCTTAGGAACCGGGAAGCGGGCCTCCTACGAGCAGTACTTC CASSLGTGKRASYEQYF
TRBJ2-7 TRBV7-9 many - TGTGCCAGCAGCCCCACCCCCAATTACGAGCAGTACTTC CASSPTPNYEQYF
TRBJ2-2 TRBV10-3 - TRBD1 TGTGCCATCAGGGCCGGGACAGGAACAAGGAACACCGGGGAGCTGTTTTTT CAIRAGTGTRNTGELFF
TRBJ2-2 TRBV5-8 many TRBD1 TGTGCCAGCAGGACAGGGCGGGACACCGGGGAGCTGTTTTTT CASRTGRDTGELFF
TRBJ2-5 TRBV9 many - TGTGCCAGCAGCGAACAGCCGCAAGAGACCCAGTACTTC CASSEQPQETQYF
TRBJ1-5 TRBV7-3 - - TGTGCCAGTAGTATGATGGAGTCTGATAGCAATCAGCCCCAGCATTTT CASSMMESDSNQPQHF
TRBJ1-6 TRBV7-6 many - TGTGCCAGCAGCCCCTTGGGGGGCGCTTCACCCCTCCACTTT CASSPLGGASPLHF
TRBJ1-4 TRBV7-2 few - TGTGCCAGCAGCCAATCGGGAGAAAAACTGTTTTTT CASSQSGEKLFF
TRBJ1-3 TRBV7-6 few - TGTGCCAGCAGTGGGCGCCTCTCTGGAAACACCATATATTTT CASSGRLSGNTIYF
TRBJ1-1 TRBV7-8 - - TGTGCCAGCAGCTTACGATTTCCACCCCTCGGGCAGGAAGCTTTCTTT CASSLRFPPLGQEAFF
TRBJ1-1 TRBV29-1 - TRBD1 TGCAGCTCGGACAGGTCGAACACTGAAGCTTTCTTT CSSDRSNTEAFF
TRBJ1-1 TRBV7-9 many - TGTGCCAGCAGCCGAGGCGGGGGTCGCGGGAACACTGAAGCTTTCTTT CASSRGGGRGNTEAFF